The 12 T cell receptor beta chains below all came from one sample that was sequenced in a study of control samples from healthy donors and cancer patients. Libraries were prepared by immunoSEQ multiplex PCR; TCRdb keeps only in-frame clonotypes and omits some of them. The profile shows tens of thousands of clones, about 87% of them singletons. Sample: PBMCs. These receptors came from a woman aged 55-70 years with lung cancer.

The J gene is TRBJ2-7, the V gene TRBV28; 10 bases match TRBD2. With V trimmed by 2 bases and J by 3 bases, 7 bases remained unmatched. Germline assignment: CDR1 MDHEN and CDR2 SYDVKM. The CDR3 runs to 16 residues. The DNA for the CDR3 is TGTGCCAGCAGTTTAACACCTAGCGGGAGCAGCTACGAGCAGTACTTC. Its translation: CASSLTPSGSSYEQYF.

This chain connects TRBV6-5 to TRBJ2-1; 10 nucleotides match TRBD2. CDR1 and CDR2 (germline): MNHEY, SVGAGI. The V segment lost 5 bases and the J segment 7 bases; nucleotides outside the gene matches: 8. This CDR3 comprises 15 residues. The CDR3 is CASSQTSGAGNEQFF. The CDR3 DNA is TGTGCCAGCAGTCAAACTAGCGGGGCAGGGAATGAGCAGTTCTTC.

This chain connects TRBV5-8 to TRBJ1-1; 10 bases fit TRBD1. The CDR3 length is 17 residues. Germline loops: CDR1 SGHTS, CDR2 YDEGEE. The V gene end was trimmed by 5 bases and the J gene end by 6 bases; junction bases not matched to a gene: 16. The CDR3 loop is CASRETGGGGPNSEAFF. The CDR3 DNA is TGTGCCAGCAGAGAGACAGGGGGCGGCGGGCCCAATTCTGAAGCTTTCTTT.

Only a few counts were recorded for this clone. The chain links TRBV12-5 to TRBJ1-5; D is perhaps TRBD1 (5 bases). The CDR3 runs 14 residues. Germline-derived CDR1 and CDR2 are LGHNT and FRNRAP. Trimming removed 4 bases at V and 2 bases at J, with 9 bases between. Written as DNA, the CDR3 is TGTGCTAGTGGTTGGGGGTCGGGCAATCAGCCCCAGCATTTT. As protein: CASGWGSGNQPQHF. Complete variable domain (other parts from reference TRBV12-5 and TRBJ1-5): DARVTQTPRHKVTEMGQEVTMRCQPILGHNTVFWYRQTMMQGLELLAYFRNRAPLDDSGMPKDRFSAEMPDATLATLKIQPSEPRDSAVYFCASGWGSGNQPQHFGDGTRLSIL.

The chain recombines TRBV6-2 or TRBV6-3 with TRBJ2-3; TRBD2 agrees at 11 bases. V dropped 5 bases and J dropped 3; count of bases not matched to a gene: 7. The CDR3 totals 16 residues. Germline assignment: CDR1 MNHEY and CDR2 SVGEGT. CDR3 region: CASSLSGGARTDTQYF. CDR3 DNA sequence: TGTGCCAGCAGTCTTAGCGGGGGGGCTCGTACAGATACGCAGTATTTT.

The chain has TRBV5-1 and TRBJ2-7, with 9 bases lining up with TRBD2. The V segment lost 6 bases and the J segment 2 bases; nucleotides outside the gene matches: 9. The germline V gene encodes CDR1 SGHRS and CDR2 YFSETQ. The CDR3 has 15 residues. For the CDR3, the DNA is TGCGCCAGCACCCCTAGCGGGACGGAGGCCTACGAGCAGTACTTC. This encodes CASTPSGTEAYEQYF.

V usage is TRBV6-4 and J usage is TRBJ1-6, with a tentative D call TRBD1 (6 bases). Germline CDR1 and CDR2: MRHNA and SNTAGT. This CDR3 has 15 amino acids. The V and J ends lost 6 bases and 6 bases respectively, with 15 bases between them. The CDR3 sequence: CASSPDGGANSPLHF. DNA for the CDR3: TGTGCCAGCAGCCCCGATGGGGGGGCTAATTCACCCCTCCACTTT.

The rearrangement uses TRBV27 and TRBJ1-6; 8 nucleotides agree with TRBD1. Germline CDR1 MNHEY, CDR2 SMNVEV (reference sequence). This CDR3 comprises 15 residues. J lost 7 bases, V lost 2 bases, and 4 bases had no gene match. The CDR3 here is CASSLADRGNSPLHF. The CDR3, as DNA: TGTGCCAGCAGTTTAGCCGACAGGGGAAATTCACCCCTCCACTTT.

The genes are TRBV28 and TRBJ2-3; TRBD2 might be the D (5 bases). The CDR3 runs 14 residues. V lost 6 bases and J 8 bases, leaving 18 bases between the germline ends. Germline CDR1 and CDR2: MDHEN and SYDVKM. DNA of the CDR3: TGTGCCAGCAGAAGCGGATCTACACAGATTACGCAGTATTTT. Translating gives CASRSGSTQITQYF.

This rearrangement joins TRBV19 to TRBJ1-2; 9 bases are a match to TRBD1. After removal of 7 bases from V and 6 bases from J, the junction contained 15 bases not matched to a gene. CDR3 length equals 16 residues. Germline-derived CDR1 and CDR2 are LNHDA and SQIVND (reference sequence). The CDR3 DNA sequence: TGTGCCAGTACCCTTGGACAGGGGAACTTCCCTCATGGCTACACCTTC. Amino acid sequence: CASTLGQGNFPHGYTF.

V usage is TRBV5-6 and J usage is TRBJ2-1, with TRBD2 identical over 13 bases. CDR3 length: 15 residues. V lost 2 bases to trimming and J lost 9 bases; unmatched junction nucleotides: 5. CDR1 and CDR2 (germline): SGHDT, YYEEEE. The CDR3 DNA reads as TGTGCCAGCAGCTTTGGACTAGCGGGAGTCGCTGAGCAGTTCTTC. Its protein is CASSFGLAGVAEQFF.

The rearrangement joins TRBV10-3 to TRBJ2-1, with a weak D call TRBD2 (6 bases). Per germline, CDR1 ENHRY and CDR2 SYGVKD. The V end was cut by 4 bases, the J end by 0 bases, with 13 bases between. The CDR3 has 16 amino acids. CDR3 protein: CAISVSGASSYNEQFF. The CDR3 DNA is TGTGCCATCAGTGTGTCGGGAGCGAGCTCCTACAATGAGCAGTTCTTC.